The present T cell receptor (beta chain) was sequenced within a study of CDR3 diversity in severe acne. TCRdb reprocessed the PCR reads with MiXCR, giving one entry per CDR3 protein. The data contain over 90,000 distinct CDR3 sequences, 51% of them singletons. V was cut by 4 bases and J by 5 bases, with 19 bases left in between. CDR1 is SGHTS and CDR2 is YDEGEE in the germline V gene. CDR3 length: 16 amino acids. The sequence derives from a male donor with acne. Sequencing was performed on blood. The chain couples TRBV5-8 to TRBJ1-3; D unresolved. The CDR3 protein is CASSQDEGGFRNTIYF. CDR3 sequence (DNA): TGTGCCAGCAGCCAAGACGAAGGAGGGTTTCGAAACACCATATATTTT.